This T cell receptor beta chain was captured by sequencing in a study of blood T cell repertoires in COVID-19. The CDR3 runs 16 residues. Germline V CDR1 and CDR2: SEHNR, FQNEAQ (reference sequence). V dropped 5 bases and J dropped 4; count of bases not matched to a gene: 8. As processed by the authors: Amplification of reference gene primers provided the estimated nucleated cell counts. The assay was immunoSEQ multiplex PCR, and TCRdb's table has in-frame clones only and misses some. V and J calls and clone size are those listed in that table; D and trimming were worked out from the DNA. The top ten clones hold roughly 16% of a sample with about 250,000 clones, more than 75% of them seen once. Two negative PCRs, clearance, or symptom resolution had been documented for recovered Cohort 3 donors. This clone was found a few times.

This receptor was identified in a young man who had recovered from COVID-19. The chain carries TRBV7-9 and TRBJ1-4; 9 bases agree with TRBD1. The sample taken for sequencing was PBMCs or T cells enriched from blood (not recorded which). The CDR3 nucleotides are TGTGCCAGCAGCCCGTCCGGGACAGGGTTTAATGAAAAACTGTTTTTT. As protein: CASSPSGTGFNEKLFF.